The entry below gives a single T cell receptor beta chain sequence along with its context. Germline CDR1 is SGHRS and CDR2 is YFSETQ. V shed 4 bases, J shed 0 bases, and the junction held 10 bases outside the gene matches. This CDR3 is 17 amino acids long. The source of the sample is a study of memory CD4+ T cells and cytomegalovirus serostatus. Single viable CD3+CD4+CD8-CD45RO+ cells were sorted as the memory CD4+ T cells. Profiled with immunoSEQ multiplex PCR; TCRdb holds only in-frame clones, not every one. The table records about 40,000 clones, 60% to 85% of them present only once. The sample taken for sequencing was memory CD4+ T cells from blood. The clonotype originates from an adult in good health and CMV-seronegative. The chain has TRBV5-1 and TRBJ2-1; 7 bases agree with TRBD1. CDR3 loop: CASSVGTGVSSYNEQFF. CDR3 bases: TGCGCCAGCAGCGTCGGCACAGGGGTTAGCTCCTACAATGAGCAGTTCTTC.